This note documents a single T cell receptor beta chain sequence. What it binds is not known. The junction does not match germline at one end; this may be a read error. The entry originates in a study of early T cells in non-severe SARS-CoV-2 infection. Study context: Sequenced bulk RNA came from whole blood that was unsorted, and chains were unpaired.

Attached unique molecular identifiers marked individual cDNA molecules. Each CDR3 protein is one row after TCRdb ran MiXCR on the 5' RACE reads. The sample has around 70,000 distinct CDR3 sequences, approximately 11% seen once; the top ten hold 15% to 19%. General observations from the study: Matching results from VDJdb favored anti-spike CD8 responses, leaving private and CD4 specificities undetected.

Germline-derived CDR1 and CDR2 are SSHAT and FNYEAQ (reference sequence). The CDR3 runs 12 residues. This receptor was identified in an adult who was a healthcare worker with PCR-confirmed SARS-CoV-2 infection or an uninfected control (not recorded which). Sequenced material: whole blood, taken at baseline. The chain couples TRBV7-7 to TRBJ2-1, with a possible D match to TRBD2 (5 bases). In DNA form, the CDR3 reads TGTGCTAGCAGCGGCGAGGGCGGGGAGCAGTTCTTC. Translating it yields CASSGEGGEQFF.